The clone carrying this TCR beta chain was detected once. Participants, about 18 to 90 years old, spanned about two dozen US areas. Original data processing: Cell counts per sample came from amplifying reference gene primers. Assay used: immunoSEQ multiplex PCR; TCRdb lists only in-frame clones, some missing. Clone size and the V and J calls come from that table; the DNA yielded D and trimming. The data hold over 250,000 clones, with 70% to 90% observed a single time. The ends lost 6 bases at V and 5 bases at J; junction bases unmatched: 7. CDR1 and CDR2 (germline): MNHEY, SMNVEV (reference sequence). There are 15 residues in the CDR3. The sample originates from a study of blood T cell repertoires in COVID-19.

The specimen was PBMCs or T cells enriched from blood (not recorded which). This chain uses TRBV27 with TRBJ2-1; 10 nucleotides align to TRBD2. This clonotype was obtained from a woman aged 30 to 39 who had recovered from COVID-19. CDR3: CASRPSGGGNNEQFF. For the CDR3, the DNA is TGTGCCAGCAGGCCAAGCGGGGGGGGAAACAATGAGCAGTTCTTC.